These T cell receptor beta chains were read from a single sample in a study of CD8 T cells in Susac syndrome. TCRdb re-derived calls from the immunoSEQ multiplex PCR reads in MiXCR, one entry per CDR3 protein. This table holds some 200,000 distinct CDR3 sequences, 85% to 95% found once. The source material was CD4+ T cells from PBMCs. These receptors were collected from a human donor in good health. CDR3s include the opening cysteine and the closing phenylalanine or tryptophan. A D gene is named only where the DNA matches it firmly. Size is omitted from some rows. Given values are once, few, many or a class for expanded clones.

v_gene: TRBV19; j_gene: TRBJ2-5; abundance: -; d_gene: -; len: 13; CDR3aa: CASSTRPYQTQYF; CDR3nt: TGTGCCAGTAGTACTAGACCCTACCAGACCCAGTACTTC
v_gene: TRBV4-2; j_gene: TRBJ2-1; abundance: -; d_gene: -; len: 17; CDR3aa: CASSQDSRGSNYNEQFF; CDR3nt: TGTGCCAGCAGCCAAGATTCTCGAGGGAGCAACTACAATGAGCAGTTCTTC
v_gene: TRBV5-4; j_gene: TRBJ2-7; abundance: -; d_gene: -; len: 13; CDR3aa: CAFTPLGYSEQYF; CDR3nt: TGTGCCTTTACCCCACTGGGATATAGCGAGCAGTACTTC
v_gene: TRBV27; j_gene: TRBJ1-5; abundance: -; d_gene: -; len: 13; CDR3aa: CASSRTFNQPQHF; CDR3nt: TGTGCCAGCAGCAGGACATTTAATCAGCCCCAGCATTTT
v_gene: TRBV27; j_gene: TRBJ2-6; abundance: -; d_gene: -; len: 12; CDR3aa: CASRMQGNVLTF; CDR3nt: TGTGCCAGCAGGATGCAGGGGAACGTCCTGACTTTC
v_gene: TRBV29-1; j_gene: TRBJ2-3; abundance: -; d_gene: -; len: 14; CDR3aa: CSVEDRRDTDTQYF; CDR3nt: TGCAGCGTTGAGGACAGGCGGGACACAGATACGCAGTATTTT
v_gene: TRBV27; j_gene: TRBJ2-1; abundance: -; d_gene: TRBD1; len: 15; CDR3aa: CASSAPGQGLNEQFF; CDR3nt: TGTGCCAGCAGTGCGCCGGGACAGGGGTTGAATGAGCAGTTCTTC
v_gene: TRBV29-1; j_gene: TRBJ1-1; abundance: -; d_gene: -; len: 13; CDR3aa: CSVDGQENTEAFF; CDR3nt: TGCAGCGTTGATGGGCAGGAGAACACTGAAGCTTTCTTT
v_gene: TRBV29-1; j_gene: TRBJ2-1; abundance: -; d_gene: -; len: 11; CDR3aa: CSARAYNEQFF; CDR3nt: TGCAGCGCCCGGGCCTACAATGAGCAGTTCTTC
v_gene: TRBV20-1; j_gene: TRBJ2-1; abundance: -; d_gene: -; len: 11; CDR3aa: CSASGSSEQFF; CDR3nt: TGCAGTGCTAGCGGGAGTTCTGAGCAGTTCTTC
v_gene: TRBV12-3/TRBV12-4; j_gene: TRBJ1-5; abundance: -; d_gene: -; len: 14; CDR3aa: CASSFQQINQPQHF; CDR3nt: TGTGCCAGCAGTTTCCAACAGATTAATCAGCCCCAGCATTTT
v_gene: TRBV29-1; j_gene: TRBJ2-7; abundance: -; d_gene: TRBD1; len: 13; CDR3aa: CSITHYRGREQYF; CDR3nt: TGCAGCATTACCCACTACAGGGGTCGCGAGCAGTACTTC
v_gene: TRBV28; j_gene: TRBJ2-1; abundance: -; d_gene: TRBD1; len: 12; CDR3aa: CASRTGPDEQFF; CDR3nt: TGTGCCAGCAGGACAGGGCCTGATGAGCAGTTCTTC
v_gene: TRBV20-1; j_gene: TRBJ2-7; abundance: -; d_gene: -; len: 16; CDR3aa: CSARVPRGASGYEQYF; CDR3nt: TGCAGTGCTAGAGTTCCTAGGGGGGCTAGCGGCTACGAGCAGTACTTC
v_gene: TRBV15; j_gene: TRBJ1-1; abundance: -; d_gene: -; len: 13; CDR3aa: CATSPRTPEAAFF; CDR3nt: TGTGCCACCAGCCCACGGACCCCCGAGGCAGCTTTCTTT
v_gene: TRBV9; j_gene: TRBJ2-7; abundance: -; d_gene: -; len: 14; CDR3aa: CASSVGGNSYEQYF; CDR3nt: TGTGCCAGCAGCGTAGGCGGGAACTCCTACGAGCAGTACTTC
v_gene: TRBV9; j_gene: TRBJ2-3; abundance: -; d_gene: TRBD2; len: 15; CDR3aa: CASSVSSGKTDTQYF; CDR3nt: TGTGCCAGCAGCGTCTCTAGCGGGAAAACAGATACGCAGTATTTT
v_gene: TRBV4-2; j_gene: TRBJ1-2; abundance: -; d_gene: -; len: 14; CDR3aa: CASSQATGYYGYTF; CDR3nt: TGTGCCAGCAGCCAAGCTACCGGCTACTATGGCTACACCTTC
v_gene: TRBV9; j_gene: TRBJ2-5; abundance: -; d_gene: -; len: 16; CDR3aa: CASSGGWAGGAETQYF; CDR3nt: TGTGCCAGCAGCGGGGGTTGGGCAGGAGGAGCGGAGACCCAGTACTTC
v_gene: TRBV27; j_gene: TRBJ2-6; abundance: -; d_gene: TRBD1; len: 17; CDR3aa: CASTQTGSRSGANVLTF; CDR3nt: TGTGCCAGCACCCAGACAGGGTCTCGCTCTGGGGCCAACGTCCTGACTTTC
v_gene: TRBV5-1; j_gene: TRBJ1-1; abundance: -; d_gene: -; len: 14; CDR3aa: CASSTQTSGTEAFF; CDR3nt: TGCGCCAGCAGCACACAGACCAGTGGGACTGAAGCTTTCTTT
v_gene: TRBV20-1; j_gene: TRBJ2-5; abundance: few; d_gene: -; len: 11; CDR3aa: CSARVRETQYF; CDR3nt: TGCAGTGCTAGAGTTCGGGAGACCCAGTACTTC
v_gene: TRBV15; j_gene: TRBJ1-5; abundance: -; d_gene: -; len: 14; CDR3aa: CATSRVGPGQPQHF; CDR3nt: TGTGCCACCAGCAGAGTGGGCCCAGGTCAGCCCCAGCATTTT
v_gene: TRBV6-2/TRBV6-3; j_gene: TRBJ2-4; abundance: -; d_gene: TRBD2; len: 16; CDR3aa: CASSSGTSVSKNIQYF; CDR3nt: TGTGCCAGCAGCTCCGGGACTAGCGTCTCCAAAAACATTCAGTACTTC
v_gene: TRBV29-1; j_gene: TRBJ1-2; abundance: -; d_gene: -; len: 14; CDR3aa: CSVEDWGVKFGYTF; CDR3nt: TGCAGCGTTGAAGATTGGGGGGTTAAGTTTGGCTACACCTTC
v_gene: TRBV27; j_gene: TRBJ2-7; abundance: -; d_gene: -; len: 15; CDR3aa: CASRTIGQTSYEQYF; CDR3nt: TGTGCCAGCAGGACTATTGGACAAACCTCCTACGAGCAGTACTTC
v_gene: TRBV3-1; j_gene: TRBJ2-2; abundance: -; d_gene: TRBD2; len: 16; CDR3aa: CASSQGGGRNTGELFF; CDR3nt: TGTGCCAGCAGCCAAGGGGGAGGGCGAAACACCGGGGAGCTGTTTTTT
v_gene: TRBV3-1; j_gene: TRBJ2-7; abundance: few; d_gene: -; len: 12; CDR3aa: CASSQDVYEQYF; CDR3nt: TGTGCCAGCAGCCAAGATGTCTACGAGCAGTACTTC
v_gene: TRBV3-1; j_gene: TRBJ2-1; abundance: -; d_gene: -; len: 15; CDR3aa: CASSQDTGEYNEQFF; CDR3nt: TGTGCCAGCAGCCAAGACACGGGGGAATACAATGAGCAGTTCTTC
v_gene: TRBV30; j_gene: TRBJ2-3; abundance: -; d_gene: -; len: 11; CDR3aa: CAWSVEETQYF; CDR3nt: TGTGCCTGGAGTGTAGAAGAAACGCAGTATTTT
v_gene: TRBV15; j_gene: TRBJ2-7; abundance: -; d_gene: -; len: 12; CDR3aa: CATSKLADEQYF; CDR3nt: TGTGCCACCAGCAAGCTAGCAGACGAGCAGTACTTC
v_gene: TRBV7-2; j_gene: TRBJ2-5; abundance: -; d_gene: TRBD2; len: 15; CDR3aa: CASSLAGGVVETQYF; CDR3nt: TGTGCCAGCAGCCTAGCGGGAGGAGTCGTCGAGACCCAGTACTTC
v_gene: TRBV9; j_gene: TRBJ2-7; abundance: -; d_gene: TRBD1; len: 15; CDR3aa: CASSTPRQGATEQYF; CDR3nt: TGTGCCAGCAGCACCCCTCGACAGGGGGCTACCGAGCAGTACTTC
v_gene: TRBV7-2; j_gene: TRBJ1-1; abundance: -; d_gene: -; len: 11; CDR3aa: CASRDAAEAFF; CDR3nt: TGTGCCAGCAGGGACGCCGCTGAAGCTTTCTTT
v_gene: TRBV23-1; j_gene: TRBJ1-5; abundance: -; d_gene: -; len: 16; CDR3aa: CASAHYRAYSNQPQHF; CDR3nt: TGCGCCAGTGCACATTATCGGGCATATAGCAATCAGCCCCAGCATTTT
v_gene: TRBV30; j_gene: TRBJ1-1; abundance: -; d_gene: -; len: 13; CDR3aa: CAWSVEGDPEAFF; CDR3nt: TGTGCCTGGAGTGTCGAAGGGGACCCTGAAGCTTTCTTT
v_gene: TRBV5-1; j_gene: TRBJ2-1; abundance: -; d_gene: TRBD2; len: 15; CDR3aa: CASSSASGRRNEQFF; CDR3nt: TGCGCCAGCAGTTCGGCTAGCGGGAGGCGGAATGAGCAGTTCTTC
v_gene: TRBV6-6; j_gene: TRBJ2-1; abundance: once; d_gene: TRBD2; len: 12; CDR3aa: CASSLAGPEQFF; CDR3nt: TGTGCCAGCAGCTTAGCGGGCCCTGAGCAGTTCTTC
v_gene: TRBV11-2; j_gene: TRBJ2-3; abundance: -; d_gene: TRBD2; len: 20; CDR3aa: CASSSLPGTSGRRHTDTQYF; CDR3nt: TGTGCCAGCAGCTCCTTACCCGGGACTAGCGGGAGGAGGCACACAGATACGCAGTATTTT
v_gene: TRBV29-1; j_gene: TRBJ2-3; abundance: once; d_gene: -; len: 12; CDR3aa: CSVERRRDTQYF; CDR3nt: TGCAGCGTTGAACGTCGGCGAGATACGCAGTATTTT